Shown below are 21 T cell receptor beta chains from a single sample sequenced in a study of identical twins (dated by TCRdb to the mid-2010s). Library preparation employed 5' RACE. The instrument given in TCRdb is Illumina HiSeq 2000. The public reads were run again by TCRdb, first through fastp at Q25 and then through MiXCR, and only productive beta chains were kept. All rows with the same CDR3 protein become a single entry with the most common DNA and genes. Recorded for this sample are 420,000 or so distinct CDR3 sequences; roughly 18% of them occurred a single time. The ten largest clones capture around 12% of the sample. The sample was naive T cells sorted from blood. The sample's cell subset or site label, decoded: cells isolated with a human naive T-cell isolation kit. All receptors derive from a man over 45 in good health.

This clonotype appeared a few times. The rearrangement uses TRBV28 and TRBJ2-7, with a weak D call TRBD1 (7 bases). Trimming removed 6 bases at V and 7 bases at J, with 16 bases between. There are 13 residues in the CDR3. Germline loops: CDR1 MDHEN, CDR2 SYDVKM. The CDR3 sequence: CASSSGGSEEQYF. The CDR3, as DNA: TGTGCCAGCAGCTCAGGGGGGTCGGAAGAGCAGTACTTC.

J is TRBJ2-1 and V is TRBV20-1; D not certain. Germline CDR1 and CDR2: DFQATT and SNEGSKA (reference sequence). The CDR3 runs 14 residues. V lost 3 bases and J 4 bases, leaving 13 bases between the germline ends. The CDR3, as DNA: TGCAGTGCTAGTTTAGGAGTGCGGTACAATGAGCAGTTCTTC. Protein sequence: CSASLGVRYNEQFF.

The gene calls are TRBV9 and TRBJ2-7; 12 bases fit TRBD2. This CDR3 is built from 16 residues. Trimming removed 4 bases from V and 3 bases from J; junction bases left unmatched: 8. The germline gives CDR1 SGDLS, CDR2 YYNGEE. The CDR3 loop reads CASSQRTSGTLYEQYF. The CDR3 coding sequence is TGTGCCAGCAGCCAAAGGACTAGCGGGACACTCTACGAGCAGTACTTC.

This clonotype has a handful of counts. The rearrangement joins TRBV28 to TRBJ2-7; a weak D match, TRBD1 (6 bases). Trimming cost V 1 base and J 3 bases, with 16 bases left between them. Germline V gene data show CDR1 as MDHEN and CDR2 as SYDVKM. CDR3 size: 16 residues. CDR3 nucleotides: TGTGCCAGCAGTTTATCGGGATTAGGGGGATACTACGAGCAGTACTTC. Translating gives CASSLSGLGGYYEQYF.

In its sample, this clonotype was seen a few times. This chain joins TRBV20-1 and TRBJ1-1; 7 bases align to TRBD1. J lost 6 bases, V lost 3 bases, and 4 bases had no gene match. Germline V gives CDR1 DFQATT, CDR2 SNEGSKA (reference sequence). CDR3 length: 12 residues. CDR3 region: CSARVDRAEAFF. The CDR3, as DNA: TGCAGTGCTAGGGTAGACAGGGCTGAAGCTTTCTTT.

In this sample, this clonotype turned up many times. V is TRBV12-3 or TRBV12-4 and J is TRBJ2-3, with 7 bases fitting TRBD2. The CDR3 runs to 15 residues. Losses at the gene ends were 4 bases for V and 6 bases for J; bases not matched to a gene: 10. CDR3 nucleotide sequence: TGTGCCAGCAGTTCGAGAGGACTAGGTTTCGATACGCAGTATTTT. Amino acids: CASSSRGLGFDTQYF.

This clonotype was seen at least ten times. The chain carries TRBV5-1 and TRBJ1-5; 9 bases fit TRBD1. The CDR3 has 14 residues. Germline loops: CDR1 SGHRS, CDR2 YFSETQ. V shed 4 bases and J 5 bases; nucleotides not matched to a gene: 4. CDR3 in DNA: TGCGCCAGCAGCCCACAGGGGGCGGATCAGCCCCAGCATTTT. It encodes CASSPQGADQPQHF.

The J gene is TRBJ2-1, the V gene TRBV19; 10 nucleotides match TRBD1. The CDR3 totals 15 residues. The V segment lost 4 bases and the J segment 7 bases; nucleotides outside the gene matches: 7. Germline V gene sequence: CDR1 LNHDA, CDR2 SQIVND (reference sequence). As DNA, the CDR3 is TGTGCCAGTAGTACCGGGACAGGGGTGTTGAATGAGCAGTTCTTC. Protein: CASSTGTGVLNEQFF.

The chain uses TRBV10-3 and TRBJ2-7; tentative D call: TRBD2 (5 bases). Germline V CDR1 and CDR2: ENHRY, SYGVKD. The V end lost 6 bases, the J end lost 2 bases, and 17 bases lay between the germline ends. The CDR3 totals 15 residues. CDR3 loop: CAISEPTYGTYEQYF. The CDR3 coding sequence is TGTGCCATCAGCGAACCGACCTACGGGACCTACGAGCAGTACTTC.

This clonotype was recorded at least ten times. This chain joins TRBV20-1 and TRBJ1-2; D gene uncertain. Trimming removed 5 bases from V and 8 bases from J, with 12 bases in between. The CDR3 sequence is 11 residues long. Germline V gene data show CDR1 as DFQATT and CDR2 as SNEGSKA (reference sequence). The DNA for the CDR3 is TGCAGTGCTGGGCAAAGCGCCGGCTACACCTTC. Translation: CSAGQSAGYTF.

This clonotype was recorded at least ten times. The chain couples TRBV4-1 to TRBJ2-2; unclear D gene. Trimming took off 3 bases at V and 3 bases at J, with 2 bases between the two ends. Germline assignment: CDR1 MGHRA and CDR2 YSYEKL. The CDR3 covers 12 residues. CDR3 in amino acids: CASSQYTGELFF. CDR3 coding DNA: TGCGCCAGCAGCCAGTACACCGGGGAGCTGTTTTTT.

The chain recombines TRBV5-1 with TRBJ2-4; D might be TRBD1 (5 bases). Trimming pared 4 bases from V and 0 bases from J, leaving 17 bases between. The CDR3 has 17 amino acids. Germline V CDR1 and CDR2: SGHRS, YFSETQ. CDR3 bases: TGCGCCAGCAGCAGGGGTACAGGTATTCTAGCCAAAAACATTCAGTACTTC. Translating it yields CASSRGTGILAKNIQYF. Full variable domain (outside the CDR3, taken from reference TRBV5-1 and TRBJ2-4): KAGVTQTPRYLIKTRGQQVTLSCSPISGHRSVSWYQQTPGQGLQFLFEYFSETQRNKGNFPGRFSGRQFSNSRSEMNVSTLELGDSALYLCASSRGTGILAKNIQYFGAGTRLSVL.

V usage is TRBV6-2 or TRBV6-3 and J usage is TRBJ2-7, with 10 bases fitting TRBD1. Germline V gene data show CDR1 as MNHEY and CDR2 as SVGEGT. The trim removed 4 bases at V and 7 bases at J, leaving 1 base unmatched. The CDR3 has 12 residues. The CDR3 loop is CASSWGQGEQYF. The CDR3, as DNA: TGTGCCAGCAGTTGGGGACAGGGGGAGCAGTACTTC.

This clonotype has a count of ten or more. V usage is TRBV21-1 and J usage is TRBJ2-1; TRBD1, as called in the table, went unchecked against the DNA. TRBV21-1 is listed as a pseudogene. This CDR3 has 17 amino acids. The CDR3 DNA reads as TGTGCCAGCAGCACTACCACCGACAGGGCTATTTACAATGAGCAGTTCTTC. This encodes CASSTTTDRAIYNEQFF.

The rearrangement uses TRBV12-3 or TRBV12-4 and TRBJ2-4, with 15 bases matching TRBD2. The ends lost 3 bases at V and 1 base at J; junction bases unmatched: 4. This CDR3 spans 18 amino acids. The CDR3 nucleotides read TGTGCCAGCAGTTTTGATGGACTAGCGGGGGGGGCCAAAAACATTCAGTACTTC. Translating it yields CASSFDGLAGGAKNIQYF.

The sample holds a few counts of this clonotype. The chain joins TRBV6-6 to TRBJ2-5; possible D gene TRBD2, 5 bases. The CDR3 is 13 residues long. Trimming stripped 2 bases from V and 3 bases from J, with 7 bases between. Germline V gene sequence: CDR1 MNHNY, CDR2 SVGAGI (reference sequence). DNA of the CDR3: TGTGCCAGCAGTTACCCCGGGAAAGAGACCCAGTACTTC. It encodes CASSYPGKETQYF.

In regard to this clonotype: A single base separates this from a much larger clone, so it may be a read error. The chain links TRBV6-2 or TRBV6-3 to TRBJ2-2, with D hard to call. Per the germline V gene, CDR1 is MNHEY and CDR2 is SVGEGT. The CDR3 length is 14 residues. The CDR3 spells CASRYLRGTGELFF. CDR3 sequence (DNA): TGTGCCAGCAGATACTTAAGAGGCACCGGGGAGCTGTTTTTT.

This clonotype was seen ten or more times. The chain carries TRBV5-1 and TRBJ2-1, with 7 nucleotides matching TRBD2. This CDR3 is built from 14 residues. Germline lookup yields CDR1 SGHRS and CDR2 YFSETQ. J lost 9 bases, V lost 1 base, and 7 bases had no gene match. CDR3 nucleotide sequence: TGCGCCAGCAGCTTGTTGGGGGGGTCTCTTGAGCAGTTCTTC. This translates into CASSLLGGSLEQFF.

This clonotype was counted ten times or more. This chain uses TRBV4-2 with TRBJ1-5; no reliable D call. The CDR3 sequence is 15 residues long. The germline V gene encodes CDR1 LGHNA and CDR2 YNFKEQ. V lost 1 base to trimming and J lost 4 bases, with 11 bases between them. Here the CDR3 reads CASSQVQEPNQPQHF. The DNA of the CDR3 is TGTGCCAGCAGCCAAGTTCAGGAGCCTAATCAGCCCCAGCATTTT.

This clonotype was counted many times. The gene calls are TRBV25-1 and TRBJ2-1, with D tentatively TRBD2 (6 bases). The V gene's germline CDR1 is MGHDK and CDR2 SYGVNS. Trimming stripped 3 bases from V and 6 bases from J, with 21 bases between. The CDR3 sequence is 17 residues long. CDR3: CASSDSRSGTIFNEQFF. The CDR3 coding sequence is TGTGCCAGCAGTGACTCACGTAGCGGCACGATCTTCAATGAGCAGTTCTTC.

DNA of the CDR3: TGCGCCAGCAGCCAAGGTGGGGGGACCACAGATACGCAGTATTTT. Encoded protein: CASSQGGGTTDTQYF. This rearrangement joins TRBV4-3 to TRBJ2-3; possibly TRBD2 for D (6 bases). Trimming pared 1 base from V and 2 bases from J, leaving 10 bases between. Germline V lookup: CDR1 LGHNA, CDR2 YSLEER. This CDR3 is 15 amino acids long.